The source of this T cell receptor beta chain is a study of cytomegalovirus exposure and HLA in healthy donors. The primer mix had 60 Vbeta and 13 Jbeta primers. This table comes from immunoSEQ multiplex PCR, and its TCRdb copy is limited to in-frame clones, with some not included. There are about 150,000 clones in the sample; over 80% occur only once, and less than 2.5% lies in the top ten. This clone was observed a few times. This receptor was identified in a male donor in good health and CMV-seronegative. Specimen: PBMCs.

DNA for the CDR3: TGTGCCAGCAGCCGAGACATCAATCAGCCCCAGCATTTT. Amino acids: CASSRDINQPQHF. The chain employs TRBV5-5 and TRBJ1-5; D is undetermined. V shed 4 bases and J shed 3 bases, with 8 bases lying between them. Germline CDR1 SGHKS, CDR2 YYEKEE (reference sequence). The CDR3 is 13 residues long.